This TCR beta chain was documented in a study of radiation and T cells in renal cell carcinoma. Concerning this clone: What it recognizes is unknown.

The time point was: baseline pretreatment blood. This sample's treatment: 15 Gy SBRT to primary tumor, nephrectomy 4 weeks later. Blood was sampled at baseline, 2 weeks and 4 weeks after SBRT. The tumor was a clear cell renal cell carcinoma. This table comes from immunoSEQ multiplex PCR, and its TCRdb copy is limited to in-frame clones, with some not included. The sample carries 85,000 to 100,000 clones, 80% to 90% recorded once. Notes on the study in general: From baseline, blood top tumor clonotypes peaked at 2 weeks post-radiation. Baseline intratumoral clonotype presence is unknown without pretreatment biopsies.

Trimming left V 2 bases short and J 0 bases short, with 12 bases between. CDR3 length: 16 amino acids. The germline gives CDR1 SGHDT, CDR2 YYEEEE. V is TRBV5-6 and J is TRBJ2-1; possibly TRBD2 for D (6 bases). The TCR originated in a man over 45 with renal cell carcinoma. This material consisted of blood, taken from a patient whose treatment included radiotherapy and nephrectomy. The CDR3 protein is CASSFAGGSSYNEQFF. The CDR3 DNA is TGTGCCAGCAGCTTTGCCGGGGGTAGCTCCTACAATGAGCAGTTCTTC.